This TCR beta chain is drawn from a study of blood T cells in healthy people across ages. Study outcomes and limitations: Strong correlation was found linking TCR beta diversity to naive T cell percentage. Both naive CD4+ cell counts and diversity were greater in long-lived donors than in aged donors.

With respect to this clonotype: Its specificity is unknown.

A second PCR of 7 to 11 cycles used a sample-barcoded 5' primer and a J-beta primer mix. Individual samples furnished no less than 3 million CDR3-containing paired-end reads apiece. TCRdb reprocessed the 5' RACE reads via MiXCR and lists one record per CDR3 protein. The sample lists approximately 1,000,000 distinct CDR3 sequences, 35% to 50% occurring once. Germline CDR1 GTSNPN, CDR2 SVGIG (reference sequence). The CDR3 contains 14 residues. Trimming removed 5 bases at V and 5 bases at J, with 18 bases between. Peripheral blood samples of 9 to 10 milliliters were drawn from each donor. The specimen sequenced was blood. The receptor's source is a woman aged 60-75 years in good health. The chain combines TRBV30 with TRBJ1-1; D ambiguous. CDR3 amino acids: CAWDQNGSGTEAFF. The CDR3 DNA is TGTGCCTGGGACCAGAATGGGTCGGGGACTGAAGCTTTCTTT.